These 7 T cell receptor beta chains share one sample of origin, sequenced in a study of T cells in Graves' hyperthyroidism and ophthalmopathy. TCR beta CDR3 region amplification was performed from RNA transcripts. First-round RT-PCR of the TCR CDR3 relied on the HTBI primer set. TCRdb reprocessed the multiplex PCR reads with MiXCR, giving one entry per CDR3 protein. This table holds fewer than 800,000 distinct CDR3 sequences, less than 20% found once. Sequenced sample: blood. The receptors derive from a man aged 18 to 29 with Graves' hyperthyroidism.

This clonotype was detected only a few times. The chain employs TRBV6-6 and TRBJ2-2; D gene ambiguous. CDR3 size: 13 residues. V was shortened by 2 bases and J by 4 bases, with 5 bases between the two germline ends. Germline V gene lookup returns CDR1 MNHNY and CDR2 SVGAGI (reference sequence). CDR3 region: CASSYKATGELFF. In DNA, the CDR3 is TGTGCCAGCAGTTACAAGGCCACCGGGGAGCTGTTTTTT.

This rearrangement joins TRBV12-3 or TRBV12-4 to TRBJ1-5, with TRBD1 matching over 7 bases. This CDR3 region has 19 residues. The trim removed 3 bases at V and 3 bases at J, leaving 17 bases unmatched. CDR3 in DNA: TGTGCCAGCAGTTTTTCTAGATGGAGCCCGACAGGGAACAATCAGCCCCAGCATTTT. Amino acids: CASSFSRWSPTGNNQPQHF.

This sequence joins TRBV11-2 and TRBJ2-1, with TRBD1 identical over 9 bases. The CDR3 loop spans 16 amino acids. Trimming removed 3 bases from V and 0 bases from J; junction bases left unmatched: 3. CDR1 SGHAT and CDR2 FQNNGV come from the germline V gene. The CDR3 is CASSFRDRASYNEQFF. CDR3 nucleotides: TGTGCCAGCAGCTTCCGGGACAGGGCCTCCTACAATGAGCAGTTCTTC.

This clonotype has just a few counts. V is TRBV2 and J is TRBJ2-1, with 8 bases aligning to TRBD2. Germline V gene data show CDR1 as SNHLY and CDR2 as FYNNEI. J was trimmed by 7 bases and V by 7 bases; bases with no gene match: 9. The CDR3 spans 14 residues. The CDR3 coding sequence is TGTGCCAGCAAAAGGGCTAGCGGGCCGAATGAGCAGTTCTTC. Its translation: CASKRASGPNEQFF. Complete variable domain (other parts from reference TRBV2 and TRBJ2-1): EPEVTQTPSHQVTQMGQEVILRCVPISNHLYFYWYRQILGQKVEFLVSFYNNEISEKSEIFDDQFSVERPDGSNFTLKIRSTKLEDSAMYFCASKRASGPNEQFFGPGTRLTVL.

The chain uses TRBV5-6 and TRBJ1-2; D may be TRBD1 (5 bases). This CDR3 has 15 residues. Germline V gene lookup returns CDR1 SGHDT and CDR2 YYEEEE. V was pared by 0 bases and J by 3 bases, with 12 bases between. This CDR3 reads CASSLVLGDDYGYTF. Written as DNA, the CDR3 is TGTGCCAGCAGCTTGGTGTTGGGGGATGACTATGGCTACACCTTC.

This clonotype showed up many times. The rearrangement joins TRBV7-9 to TRBJ2-5; D perhaps matches TRBD1 (5 bases). The ends were cut back, 4 bases at V and 5 bases at J, with 14 bases in the middle. CDR3 length equals 14 residues. Germline CDR1 is SEHNR and CDR2 is FQNEAQ (reference sequence). The CDR3 sequence is CASSSSGIHETQYF. The CDR3 bases are TGTGCCAGCAGCTCGTCAGGGATACACGAGACCCAGTACTTC. Supplemented by reference TRBV7-9 and TRBJ2-5, the full variable domain reads DTGVSQNPRHKITKRGQNVTFRCDPISEHNRLYWYRQTLGQGPEFLTYFQNEAQLEKSRLLSDRFSAERPKGSFSTLEIQRTEQGDSAMYLCASSSSGIHETQYFGPGTRLLVL.

This chain links TRBV28 with TRBJ1-6, with a tentative D call TRBD1 (6 bases). Trimming removed 6 bases from V and 8 bases from J, with 17 bases in between. The germline V gene has CDR1 MDHEN and CDR2 SYDVKM. CDR3 length equals 15 residues. CDR3 region: CASSPGGGLDSPLHF. The CDR3 bases are TGTGCCAGCAGCCCTGGGGGGGGGCTGGATTCACCCCTCCACTTT.